The source of this T cell receptor beta chain is a study of radiotherapy plus CTLA-4 blockade in lung cancer. General study points: After radiotherapy and ipilimumab, tumor-derived clones expanded in peripheral blood.

This CDR3 comprises 16 residues. Germline V gene data show CDR1 as MNHEY and CDR2 as SVGAGI. V was trimmed by 4 bases and J by 6 bases, leaving 18 bases between them. Ipilimumab-mediated CTLA-4 blockade plus focal radiation was given to patients having chemo-refractory metastatic non-small-cell lung cancer. A word on this clone: The antigen remains unidentified.

Profiled with immunoSEQ multiplex PCR; TCRdb holds only in-frame clones, not every one. Here the sample spans some 32,000 clones, 81% being singletons. Here the sequenced sample was peripheral blood, taken from a patient treated with radiotherapy plus ipilimumab. This clonotype originated in a human donor with non-small cell lung cancer that progressed on radiotherapy plus ipilimumab. The rearrangement uses TRBV6-5 and TRBJ1-4, with D perhaps matching TRBD1 (6 bases). DNA of the CDR3: TGTGCCAGCAGTTCCCAATACAGGGATCTCTATGAAAAACTGTTTTTT. Translation gives CASSSQYRDLYEKLFF.